This TCR beta chain was retrieved from a study of blood T cell repertoires in COVID-19. Study details: Samples of COVID-19 (acute and convalescent) were obtained from the United States, Italy and Spain. The analysed material was cDNA or gDNA that came from T cells, B-cell-depleted T cells, or PBMCs.

This CDR3 contains 16 residues. Trimming cost V 4 bases and J 5 bases, with 19 bases left between them. The germline V gene encodes CDR1 KGHDR and CDR2 SFDVKD. Per the original methods: Estimates of nucleated cell counts were drawn from the amplification of reference gene primers. Generated by immunoSEQ multiplex PCR, the TCRdb table keeps only in-frame clones and is missing some. That table supplies the V and J calls and clone size; D and trimming were determined from the DNA. The table lists some 670,000 clones, approximately 90% of them singletons. The sequencing sample was made of peripheral blood. The TCR originated in a woman aged 18 to 35 with acute or convalescent COVID-19. The chain recombines TRBV24-1 with TRBJ1-2; D gene uncertain. As DNA, the CDR3 is TGTGCCACCAGTGACCCCAACCCTGGGTCGGGGTATGGCTACACCTTC. Its translation is CATSDPNPGSGYGYTF.